This TCR beta chain was profiled in a study of beta chain features in type 1 diabetes. Study summary: In age, gender and cell yields, patients were similar to healthy donors. Analysis included over 90 million sorted cells drawn from all samples. The study's findings and limits: Whether HLA type influences TCRB rearrangement remained unresolved here. In all four CD4+ subsets, TCRB CDR3 length was significantly, moderately reduced in type 1 diabetes.

Note on this clone: Its target is not known. A junction boundary mismatches the germline segment, possibly from a read error.

The investigators reverse transcribed all of the isolated RNA, so they sequenced expressed TCRB transcripts. The repertoire was sequenced with immunoSEQ multiplex PCR; TCRdb's copy has only in-frame clones and lacks some. The table records roughly 240,000 clones, about 23% of them present only once. This CDR3 region has 15 residues. Germline CDR1 reads SQVTM; CDR2 reads ANQGSEA. This clonotype originated in a woman between 25 and 40 years old with type 1 diabetes. Sequencing used naive CD4+ T cells from blood. The chain carries TRBV29-1 and TRBJ1-6; a weak D match, TRBD1 (6 bases). The CDR3 DNA is TGCAGCGTTCAAGAAGGGGGCTCCTATAATTCACCCCTCCACTTT. Protein sequence: CSVQEGGSYNSPLHF.